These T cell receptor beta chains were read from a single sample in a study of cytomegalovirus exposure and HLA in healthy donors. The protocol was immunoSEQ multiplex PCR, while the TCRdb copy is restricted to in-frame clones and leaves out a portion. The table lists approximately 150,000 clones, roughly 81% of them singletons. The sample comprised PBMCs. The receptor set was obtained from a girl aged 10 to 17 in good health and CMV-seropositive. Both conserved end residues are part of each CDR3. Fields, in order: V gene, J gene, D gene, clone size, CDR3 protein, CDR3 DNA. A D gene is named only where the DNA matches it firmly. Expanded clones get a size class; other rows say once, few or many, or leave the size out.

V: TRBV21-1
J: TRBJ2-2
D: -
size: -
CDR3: CASSGTFTGELFF
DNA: TGTGCCAGCTCCGGGACTTTCACCGGGGAGCTGTTTTTT

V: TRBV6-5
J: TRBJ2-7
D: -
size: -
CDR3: CASSEGHGSYEQYF
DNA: TGTGCCAGCAGTGAGGGACATGGTTCCTACGAGCAGTACTTC

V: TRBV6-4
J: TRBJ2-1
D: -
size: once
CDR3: CASSEHPTGNEQFF
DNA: TGTGCCAGCAGTGAACACCCAACGGGGAATGAGCAGTTCTTC

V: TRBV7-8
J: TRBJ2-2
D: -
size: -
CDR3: CASSLGGQGGGELFF
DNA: TGTGCCAGCAGCTTAGGGGGGCAGGGCGGAGGGGAGCTGTTTTTT

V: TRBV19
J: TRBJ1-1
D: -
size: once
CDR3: CASSIPLGRGNTEAFF
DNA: TGTGCCAGTAGTATCCCTCTCGGACGGGGAAACACTGAAGCTTTCTTT

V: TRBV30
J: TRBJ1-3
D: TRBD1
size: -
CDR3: CAWTKTGTLGNTIYF
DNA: TGTGCCTGGACCAAGACAGGGACTTTAGGAAACACCATATATTTT

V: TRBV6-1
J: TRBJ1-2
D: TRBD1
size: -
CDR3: CASSVGGQGLYYGYTF
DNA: TGTGCCAGCAGTGTTGGAGGACAGGGGTTGTACTATGGCTACACCTTC

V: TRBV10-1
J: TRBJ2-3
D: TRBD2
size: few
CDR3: CASSASGGSTDTQYF
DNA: TGCGCCAGCAGTGCCAGCGGGGGGAGCACAGATACGCAGTATTTT

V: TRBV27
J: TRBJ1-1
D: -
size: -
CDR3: CASSQGTEAFF
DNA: TGTGCCAGCAGCCAGGGCACTGAAGCTTTCTTT

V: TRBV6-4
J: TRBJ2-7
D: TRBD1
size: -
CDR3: CASSETGQGEQYF
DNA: TGTGCCAGCAGTGAGACGGGACAGGGCGAGCAGTACTTC

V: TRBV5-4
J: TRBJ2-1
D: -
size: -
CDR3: CASSFQGDEQFF
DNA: TGTGCCAGCAGCTTCCAGGGCGATGAGCAGTTCTTC

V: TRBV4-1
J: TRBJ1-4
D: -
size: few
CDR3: CASSLKGAGYEKLFF
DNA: TGCGCCAGCAGCCTTAAAGGGGCAGGGTACGAAAAACTGTTTTTT

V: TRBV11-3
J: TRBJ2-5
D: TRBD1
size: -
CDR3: CASSSYRGEETQYF
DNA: TGTGCCAGCAGCTCGTACAGGGGAGAGGAGACCCAGTACTTC

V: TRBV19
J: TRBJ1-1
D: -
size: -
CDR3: CASQDRRIAEAFF
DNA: TGTGCCAGTCAAGACAGGCGGATCGCTGAAGCTTTCTTT

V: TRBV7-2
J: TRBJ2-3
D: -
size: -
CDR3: CASSLPGLGTDTQYF
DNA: TGTGCCAGCAGCTTACCGGGGTTGGGCACAGATACGCAGTATTTT

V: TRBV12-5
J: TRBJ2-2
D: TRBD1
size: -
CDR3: CASGLVLKTGGPGELFF
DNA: TGTGCTAGTGGTTTGGTACTAAAAACAGGGGGTCCCGGGGAGCTGTTTTTT

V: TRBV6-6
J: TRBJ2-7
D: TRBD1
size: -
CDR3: CASSSSGTGGEQYF
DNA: TGTGCCAGCAGTTCCTCCGGGACAGGGGGAGAGCAGTACTTC

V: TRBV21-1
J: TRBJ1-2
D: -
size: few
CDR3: CASSNDREGYGYTF
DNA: TGTGCCAGCAGCAATGACAGGGAAGGCTATGGCTACACCTTC

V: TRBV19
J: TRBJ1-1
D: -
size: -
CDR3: CASSIRSVNTEAFF
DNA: TGTGCCAGTAGTATCCGGAGCGTGAACACTGAAGCTTTCTTT

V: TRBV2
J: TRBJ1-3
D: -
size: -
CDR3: CASSTYSGNTIYF
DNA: TGTGCCAGCAGTACCTACTCTGGAAACACCATATATTTT

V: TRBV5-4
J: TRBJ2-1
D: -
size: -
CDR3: CASSLGGYNEQFF
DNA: TGTGCCAGCAGCTTGGGAGGGTACAATGAGCAGTTCTTC

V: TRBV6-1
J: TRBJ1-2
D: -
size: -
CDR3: CASSEGPRGFWPPYGYTF
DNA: TGTGCCAGCAGTGAGGGACCAAGGGGGTTCTGGCCTCCTTATGGCTACACCTTC

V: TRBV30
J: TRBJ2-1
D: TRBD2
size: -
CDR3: CAWSSAGVPNEQFF
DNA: TGTGCCTGGAGTAGCGCGGGGGTCCCTAATGAGCAGTTCTTC

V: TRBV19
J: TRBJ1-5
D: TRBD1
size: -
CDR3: CASSKGQVNQPQHF
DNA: TGTGCCAGTAGTAAAGGACAGGTGAATCAGCCCCAGCATTTT

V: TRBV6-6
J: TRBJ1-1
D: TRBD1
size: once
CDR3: CASSTAGQVKNTEAFF
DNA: TGTGCCAGCAGTACCGCCGGACAGGTGAAAAACACTGAAGCTTTCTTT

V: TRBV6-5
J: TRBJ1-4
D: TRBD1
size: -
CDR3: CASSPSTGGREKLFF
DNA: TGTGCCAGCAGTCCCTCGACAGGGGGCAGAGAAAAACTGTTTTTT

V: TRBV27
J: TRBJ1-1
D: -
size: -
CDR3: CASSLSQRGAEAFF
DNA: TGTGCCAGCAGTTTAAGCCAGCGGGGTGCTGAAGCTTTCTTT

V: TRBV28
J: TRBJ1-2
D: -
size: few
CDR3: CASSLDMLIKRDGYTF
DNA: TGTGCCAGCAGCCTGGACATGCTAATCAAAAGGGATGGCTACACCTTC

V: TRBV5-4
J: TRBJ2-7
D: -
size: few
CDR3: CASRGAGQHYEQYF
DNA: TGTGCCAGTCGGGGGGCAGGGCAGCACTACGAGCAGTACTTC

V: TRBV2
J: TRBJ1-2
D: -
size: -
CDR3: CAERQGYYGYTF
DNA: TGTGCCGAGAGGCAGGGGTACTATGGCTACACCTTC

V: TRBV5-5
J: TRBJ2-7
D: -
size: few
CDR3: CASSLTGPTYEQYF
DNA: TGTGCCAGCAGCTTGACAGGTCCTACCTACGAGCAGTACTTC

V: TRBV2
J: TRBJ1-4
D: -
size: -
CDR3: CASREIPGTWEKLFF
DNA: TGTGCCAGCAGGGAGATCCCTGGGACATGGGAAAAACTGTTTTTT

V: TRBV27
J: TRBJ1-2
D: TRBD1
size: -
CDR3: CASSLWQGAPSGGYTF
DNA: TGTGCCAGCAGTTTATGGCAGGGGGCGCCTTCGGGAGGCTACACCTTC

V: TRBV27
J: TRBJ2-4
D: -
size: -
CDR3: CASSTQQGILAKNIQYF
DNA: TGTGCCAGCAGTACTCAACAGGGTATCCTAGCCAAAAACATTCAGTACTTC

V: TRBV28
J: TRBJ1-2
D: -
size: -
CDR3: CASSLRSSRYGYTF
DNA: TGTGCCAGCAGTTTACGTAGCTCTAGGTATGGCTACACCTTC

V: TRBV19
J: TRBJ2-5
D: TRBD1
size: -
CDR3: CASSNTRGRETQYF
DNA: TGTGCCAGTAGTAATACCAGGGGGCGAGAGACCCAGTACTTC

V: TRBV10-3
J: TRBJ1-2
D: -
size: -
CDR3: CAISGSGAAAYGYTF
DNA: TGTGCCATCAGTGGGAGTGGGGCGGCTGCTTATGGCTACACCTTC

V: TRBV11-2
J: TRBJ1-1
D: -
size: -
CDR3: CASSLIEAVNTEAFF
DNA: TGTGCCAGCAGCTTAATAGAGGCAGTAAACACTGAAGCTTTCTTT

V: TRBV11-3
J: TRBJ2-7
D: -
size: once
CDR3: CASSLVEGVRTYEQYF
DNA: TGTGCCAGCAGCTTGGTAGAGGGGGTCAGAACCTACGAGCAGTACTTC

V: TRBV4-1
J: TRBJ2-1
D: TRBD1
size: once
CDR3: CASSPPPDRGEQFF
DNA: TGCGCCAGCAGCCCCCCCCCGGACAGGGGCGAGCAGTTCTTC

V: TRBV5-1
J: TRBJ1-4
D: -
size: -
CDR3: CASSVEGTNEKLFF
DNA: TGCGCCAGCAGCGTGGAGGGGACAAATGAAAAACTGTTTTTT

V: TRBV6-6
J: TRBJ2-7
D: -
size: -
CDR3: CASTWRGSYEQYF
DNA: TGTGCCAGCACCTGGAGGGGTTCCTACGAGCAGTACTTC

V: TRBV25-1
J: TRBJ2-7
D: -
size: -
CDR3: CASSEFGDYEQYF
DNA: TGTGCCAGCAGTGAATTCGGGGACTACGAGCAGTACTTC

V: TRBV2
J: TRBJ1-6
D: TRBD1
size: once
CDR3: CASSRTGTGGFNNSPLHF
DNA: TGTGCCAGCAGCCGGACCGGGACAGGGGGCTTCAATAATTCACCCCTCCACTTT

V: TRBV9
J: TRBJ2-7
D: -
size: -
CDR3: CASSRGSPTYEQYF
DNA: TGTGCCAGCAGTAGGGGGTCCCCTACCTACGAGCAGTACTTC

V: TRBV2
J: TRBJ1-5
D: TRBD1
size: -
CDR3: CASSRERGQGVDNQPQHF
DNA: TGTGCCAGCAGTCGAGAGAGGGGGCAGGGGGTCGACAATCAGCCCCAGCATTTT

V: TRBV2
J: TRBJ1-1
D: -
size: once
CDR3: CASSELTEAFF
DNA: TGTGCCAGCAGTGAACTCACTGAAGCTTTCTTT

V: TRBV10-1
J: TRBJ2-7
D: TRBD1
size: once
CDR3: CASSKTGSYEQYF
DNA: TGCGCCAGCAGTAAGACAGGGTCCTACGAGCAGTACTTC

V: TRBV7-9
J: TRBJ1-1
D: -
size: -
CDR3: CASRTGLLNTEAFF
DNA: TGTGCCAGCAGGACGGGACTCCTGAACACTGAAGCTTTCTTT

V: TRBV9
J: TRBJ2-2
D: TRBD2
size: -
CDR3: CASSHATATGGGRTGELFF
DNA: TGTGCCAGCAGCCACGCCACCGCCACGGGCGGGGGGCGCACCGGGGAGCTGTTTTTT

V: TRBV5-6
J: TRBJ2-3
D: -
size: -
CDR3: CASSEEGRGKTDTQYF
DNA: TGTGCCAGCAGCGAGGAAGGTCGGGGGAAAACAGATACGCAGTATTTT

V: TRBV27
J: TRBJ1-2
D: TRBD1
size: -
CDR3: CASSYDRGYGYTF
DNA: TGTGCCAGCAGTTACGACAGGGGGTATGGCTACACCTTC

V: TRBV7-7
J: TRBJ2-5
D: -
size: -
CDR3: CASSPGLQETQYF
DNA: TGTGCTAGCAGCCCAGGGCTCCAAGAGACCCAGTACTTC

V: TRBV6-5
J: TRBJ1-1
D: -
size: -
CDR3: CASFSLAWTEAFF
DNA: TGTGCCAGCTTTTCGTTGGCCTGGACTGAAGCTTTCTTT

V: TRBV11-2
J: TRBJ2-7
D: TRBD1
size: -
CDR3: CASSPRLQTGIYEQYF
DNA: TGTGCCAGCAGCCCGAGACTCCAGACAGGGATTTACGAGCAGTACTTC